A single count supports the clone carrying this TCR beta chain. Its antigen is undetermined. This sample is part of a study of shared clonotypes between healthy human individuals. Looked up from germline, CDR1 is SQVTM and CDR2 is ANQGSEA. The CDR3 runs 13 residues. Findings of the study overall: A limitation of the genetic and exposure-history diversity represented arose from few donors. Around 5% of naive CD4 clonotypes were shared across four donors. Memory subsets generally showed smaller estimated richness than naive subsets did.

CD45RO-negative, CCR7-positively selected cells formed the naive CD8 fraction, excluding terminally differentiated effector memory CD45RA+ cells. Adult Caucasians living in Nashville, Tennessee made up all of the donors. Clones were read by immunoSEQ multiplex PCR, and TCRdb kept only the in-frame ones, dropping some. The top ten hold 0.11% of the sample, which has about 590,000 clones, about 95% seen once. Sequenced sample: naive CD8+ T cells sorted from blood. The source is a woman in her thirties in good health. The rearrangement uses TRBV29-1 and TRBJ2-5; possible D gene TRBD1, 6 bases. The assigned J gene may be wrong: the sequence end matches TRBJ2-7 better. The CDR3 DNA follows: TGCAGCGTTGAAAAGGACAGCTCCTACGAGCAGTACTTC. It yields the protein CSVEKDSSYEQYF.